One and the same sample provided the 19 T cell receptor beta chains below, sequenced in a study of cytomegalovirus exposure and HLA in healthy donors. A multiplex PCR was run with 60 Vbeta primers and 13 Jbeta primers. Generated by immunoSEQ multiplex PCR, the TCRdb table keeps only in-frame clones and is missing some. The repertoire holds approximately 130,000 clones, with about 76% as singletons. The sample was PBMCs. These receptors were collected from a woman in her thirties or forties in good health and CMV-seronegative.

The chain is built from TRBV28 and TRBJ2-7; D may be TRBD1 (6 bases). Germline CDR1 reads MDHEN; CDR2 reads SYDVKM. The CDR3 runs 11 residues. V was clipped by 5 bases and J by 10 bases, with 12 bases between them. The CDR3 loop reads CASSPQGSQYF. The CDR3 DNA reads TGTGCCAGCAGTCCGCAGGGGTCTCAGTACTTC.

V usage is TRBV11-1 and J usage is TRBJ2-5; TRBD2 matches at 7 bases. V dropped 4 bases and J dropped 5; count of bases not matched to a gene: 13. Germline V gene data show CDR1 as SGHAT and CDR2 as FQDESV (reference sequence). The CDR3 has 16 amino acids. This chain's CDR3 is CASSSAERGRGETQYF. CDR3 bases: TGTGCCAGCAGCTCCGCCGAGCGGGGCCGGGGGGAGACCCAGTACTTC.

DNA of the CDR3: TGTGCCAGCTCACCAGGGGGGTGGCGGAACACTGAAGCTTTCTTT. This encodes CASSPGGWRNTEAFF. This chain joins TRBV18 and TRBJ1-1; tentatively, D is TRBD1 (5 bases). Trimming took off 2 bases at V and 1 base at J, with 11 bases between the two ends. The germline gives CDR1 KGHSH, CDR2 LQKENI. The CDR3 extends over 15 amino acids.

In its sample, this clone was seen once. The genes are TRBV2 and TRBJ1-2; no definite D call. The CDR3 totals 12 residues. The germline V gene encodes CDR1 SNHLY and CDR2 FYNNEI. Between the trimmed V and J ends, which lost 4 bases and 4 bases, there was a span of 7 bases. As DNA, the CDR3 is TGTGCCAGCAGTGGCCACACCTATGGCTACACCTTC. It translates to CASSGHTYGYTF. The complete variable domain, with remaining parts taken from reference TRBV2 and TRBJ1-2, reads EPEVTQTPSHQVTQMGQEVILRCVPISNHLYFYWYRQILGQKVEFLVSFYNNEISEKSEIFDDQFSVERPDGSNFTLKIRSTKLEDSAMYFCASSGHTYGYTFGSGTRLTVV.

The chain couples TRBV18 to TRBJ1-2; maybe TRBD1 (5 bases). The germline V gene has CDR1 KGHSH and CDR2 LQKENI. Deletions cut 0 bases from V and 7 bases from J, with 15 bases between. The CDR3 consists of 15 residues. CDR3 DNA: TGTGCCAGCTCACCACCACTTCCGGGGGAGGCTGGCTACACCTTC. Translating gives CASSPPLPGEAGYTF. Filled out from reference TRBV18 and TRBJ1-2, the complete variable domain reads NAGVMQNPRHLVRRRGQEARLRCSPMKGHSHVYWYRQLPEEGLKFMVYLQKENIIDESGMPKERFSAEFPKEGPSILRIQQVVRGDSAAYFCASSPPLPGEAGYTFGSGTRLTVV.

The J gene is TRBJ1-2, the V gene TRBV2, with 9 bases fitting TRBD1. CDR3 size: 14 residues. Germline V gene data show CDR1 as SNHLY and CDR2 as FYNNEI. Trimming removed 8 bases from V and 4 bases from J; junction bases left unmatched: 8. CDR3 sequence: CASSGQGLSYGYTF. In DNA form, the CDR3 reads TGTGCCAGCTCCGGACAGGGGCTTAGCTATGGCTACACCTTC.

As DNA, the CDR3 is TGTGCCAGCAGTGACGGGCGGGGGCCCTACGAGCAGTACTTC. Its protein is CASSDGRGPYEQYF. The V and J genes are TRBV6-1 and TRBJ2-7, with TRBD2 as a possible D gene (7 bases). From germline, CDR1 is MNHNS and CDR2 SASEGT. The CDR3 loop spans 14 amino acids. Trimming pared 3 bases from V and 2 bases from J, leaving 11 bases between.

The rearrangement uses TRBV19 and TRBJ1-6; 8 bases are a match to TRBD1. V trimming: 5 bases; J trimming: 5 bases; junction bases outside the gene matches: 11. Germline V gene data show CDR1 as LNHDA and CDR2 as SQIVND (reference sequence). The CDR3 runs to 17 residues. The CDR3 loop is CASSPEDRAINNSPLHF. Here the CDR3 DNA reads TGTGCCAGTAGTCCAGAGGACAGGGCAATAAATAATTCACCCCTCCACTTT.

V usage is TRBV4-1 and J usage is TRBJ1-1; the D gene is possibly TRBD1 (5 bases). The V gene's germline CDR1 is MGHRA and CDR2 YSYEKL. The CDR3 runs 14 residues. V lost 0 bases, J lost 6 bases, and 11 bases lay in between. This CDR3 is CASSQERGPPEAFF. The CDR3 DNA sequence: TGCGCCAGCAGCCAAGAAAGGGGCCCTCCTGAAGCTTTCTTT.

The CDR3 DNA follows: TGTGCCAGCAGTGGAGAGAAGGGACAGAATTCACCCCTCCACTTT. It specifies CASSGEKGQNSPLHF. V gene TRBV6-1 combines with J gene TRBJ1-6; 7 nucleotides line up with TRBD1. The CDR3 is made up of 15 amino acids. The ends lost 4 bases at V and 7 bases at J; junction bases unmatched: 7. Germline assignment: CDR1 MNHNS and CDR2 SASEGT.

The V gene is TRBV6-5, the J gene TRBJ1-6; TRBD1 is a possible D gene (5 bases). This CDR3 has 15 residues. Germline V gene data show CDR1 as MNHEY and CDR2 as SVGAGI. Trimming cost V 5 bases and J 0 bases, with 8 bases left between them. This chain's CDR3 is CASSLGGSYNSPLHF. Here the CDR3 DNA reads TGTGCCAGCAGTCTCGGGGGCTCCTATAATTCACCCCTCCACTTT.

The chain has TRBV4-3 and TRBJ2-1; 8 bases fit TRBD1. Looked up from germline, CDR1 is LGHNA and CDR2 is YSLEER. The CDR3 has 15 amino acids. The ends lost 4 bases at V and 0 bases at J; junction bases unmatched: 2. The CDR3 DNA sequence: TGCGCCAGCAGCCGTGACAGGGGCTCCTACAATGAGCAGTTCTTC. Translated, it gives CASSRDRGSYNEQFF.

J is TRBJ2-7 and V is TRBV18; D is perhaps TRBD2 (5 bases). Per germline, CDR1 KGHSH and CDR2 LQKENI. Trimming shortened V by 0 bases and J by 7 bases, and 16 bases separated the two germline ends. The CDR3 has 15 residues. CDR3 DNA: TGTGCCAGCTCACCACCACCGTCGGGGTGGAGTGAGCAGTACTTC. Translating it yields CASSPPPSGWSEQYF. The complete variable domain, with remaining parts taken from reference TRBV18 and TRBJ2-7, reads NAGVMQNPRHLVRRRGQEARLRCSPMKGHSHVYWYRQLPEEGLKFMVYLQKENIIDESGMPKERFSAEFPKEGPSILRIQQVVRGDSAAYFCASSPPPSGWSEQYFGPGTRLTVT.

The chain links TRBV6-5 to TRBJ1-6; D is undetermined. The germline V gene has CDR1 MNHEY and CDR2 SVGAGI. The ends were cut back, 6 bases at V and 1 base at J, with 10 bases in the middle. This CDR3 is built from 15 residues. The CDR3 is CASSTLSSYNSPLHF. DNA of the CDR3: TGTGCCAGCAGCACCCTTAGTTCCTATAATTCACCCCTCCACTTT.

The count of this clone is one. This chain joins TRBV5-1 and TRBJ2-2; 8 bases fit TRBD1. In germline, CDR1 is SGHRS, CDR2 YFSETQ. Trimming at V came to 6 bases and at J to 6 bases, leaving 7 bases not matched to a gene. This CDR3 spans 14 amino acids. Here the CDR3 DNA reads TGCGCCAGCACCGGGGGACAGGAGGCCGGGGAGCTGTTTTTT. Translating gives CASTGGQEAGELFF.

This clone has more than one count but fewer than ten. V gene TRBV28 combines with J gene TRBJ1-2; weak D call: TRBD1 (5 bases). Per germline, CDR1 MDHEN and CDR2 SYDVKM. V lost 6 bases, J lost 3 bases, and 11 bases lay in between. CDR3 length: 13 amino acids. The CDR3 loop reads CASSPGAYYGYTF. Here the CDR3 DNA reads TGTGCCAGCAGCCCTGGGGCATACTATGGCTACACCTTC.

Turning to this clone: The germline gene is not matched at one end of the junction; a read error may be the cause. The chain recombines TRBV7-2 with TRBJ2-2, with D possibly being TRBD1 (5 bases). This CDR3 contains 17 residues. The germline V gene has CDR1 SGHTA and CDR2 FQGNSA. Here the CDR3 DNA reads TGTGCCAGCATCTTAGGCCTCGGACAACCAAACACCGGGGAGCTGTTTTTT. Amino acid sequence: CASILGLGQPNTGELFF.

CDR3 amino acids: CASSQSSGGLTDTQYF. DNA of the CDR3: TGTGCCAGCAGCCAATCAAGCGGGGGTTTGACAGATACGCAGTATTTT. The chain uses TRBV4-2 and TRBJ2-3; 8 bases agree with TRBD2. The germline CDR1 and CDR2 sequences are LGHNA and YNFKEQ. The V gene end was trimmed by 2 bases and the J gene end by 3 bases; junction bases not matched to a gene: 7. The CDR3 contains 16 residues.

This chain joins TRBV6-5 and TRBJ1-2, with 8 bases fitting TRBD1. Germline lookup yields CDR1 MNHEY and CDR2 SVGAGI. Unmatched junction bases numbered 13, after V lost 4 bases and J lost 6 bases. The CDR3 runs 16 residues. CDR3 DNA: TGTGCCAGCAGTTCCGCGTACAGGGGGAATAGGAATGGCTACACCTTC. This codes for CASSSAYRGNRNGYTF.